Each of the 23 T cell receptor beta chains below was sequenced from the same sample in a study of blood T cell repertoires in COVID-19. The protocol was immunoSEQ multiplex PCR, while the TCRdb copy is restricted to in-frame clones and leaves out a portion. The sample records about 270,000 clones, 88% being singletons. Sequenced input: PBMCs or T cells enriched from blood (not recorded which). The receptor source for this set is a woman between 45 and 65 years old who had recovered from COVID-19.

A few counts support this clone. The DNA of the CDR3 is TGTGCCAGCAGCGGCCTCGACGGGGGGGGAACCCAAGAGACCCAGTACTTC. Translation gives CASSGLDGGGTQETQYF. This rearrangement joins TRBV5-4 to TRBJ2-5, with TRBD2 identical over 8 bases. The CDR3 extends over 17 amino acids. Unmatched junction bases numbered 12, after V lost 4 bases and J lost 1 base. Germline V CDR1 and CDR2: SGHNT, YYREEE (reference sequence). The full variable domain, its missing parts supplied by reference TRBV5-4 and TRBJ2-5, is ETGVTQSPTHLIKTRGQQVTLRCSSQSGHNTVSWYQQALGQGPQFIFQYYREEENGRGNFPPRFSGLQFPNYSSELNVNALELDDSALYLCASSGLDGGGTQETQYFGPGTRLLVL.

The chain uses TRBV28 and TRBJ2-2; 7 nucleotides agree with TRBD2. With 1 base clipped from V and 6 bases from J, the junction kept 8 bases outside the gene matches. From germline, CDR1 is MDHEN and CDR2 SYDVKM. The CDR3 covers 16 residues. The CDR3 bases are TGTGCCAGCAGTTTATATCCGGGGACTAACGCCGGGGAGCTGTTTTTT. Protein sequence: CASSLYPGTNAGELFF.

In its sample, this clone was seen once. The rearrangement uses TRBV7-3 and TRBJ2-2; possible D gene TRBD2, 5 bases. The ends were cut back, 0 bases at V and 7 bases at J, with 6 bases in the middle. CDR1 is SGHTA and CDR2 is FQGTGA in the germline V gene. This CDR3 is 13 amino acids long. CDR3 residues: CASSLTGIGELFF. CDR3 coding DNA: TGTGCCAGCAGCTTAACCGGGATCGGGGAGCTGTTTTTT. The full variable domain, its missing parts supplied by reference TRBV7-3 and TRBJ2-2, is GAGVSQTPSNKVTEKGKYVELRCDPISGHTALYWYRQSLGQGPEFLIYFQGTGAADDSGLPNDRFFAVRPEGSVSTLKIQRTERGDSAVYLCASSLTGIGELFFGEGSRLTVL.

This chain connects TRBV15 to TRBJ2-7; 7 bases line up with TRBD2. Looked up from germline, CDR1 is LNHNV and CDR2 is YYDKDF (reference sequence). CDR3 size: 14 residues. J lost 4 bases, V lost 1 base, and 4 bases had no gene match. CDR3 sequence reads: CATSRGSGFYEQYF. Here the CDR3 DNA reads TGTGCCACCAGCAGAGGTAGCGGGTTTTACGAGCAGTACTTC.

This clone was detected only once. This rearrangement joins TRBV11-2 to TRBJ1-1, with D possibly being TRBD1 (6 bases). V dropped 1 base and J dropped 1 base, with 10 bases sitting between them. The V gene's germline CDR1 is SGHAT and CDR2 FQNNGV. CDR3 length equals 15 residues. The CDR3 spells CASSLGQARNTEAFF. The CDR3 bases are TGTGCCAGCAGCTTAGGACAGGCCCGGAACACTGAAGCTTTCTTT.

Written as DNA, the CDR3 is TGTGCCAGCAGCTTAGTGGCGGGGGCCGAGGCAGGCTACACCTTC. The encoded protein is CASSLVAGAEAGYTF. The chain is built from TRBV7-9 and TRBJ1-2; possible D gene TRBD1, 6 bases. This CDR3 contains 15 residues. In germline, CDR1 is SEHNR, CDR2 FQNEAQ (reference sequence). Trimming took off 1 base at V and 8 bases at J, with 17 bases between the two ends.

The chain carries TRBV9 and TRBJ2-1; 8 bases are a match to TRBD2. V was pared by 3 bases and J by 0 bases, with 2 bases of the junction left unmatched. Germline lookup yields CDR1 SGDLS and CDR2 YYNGEE. The CDR3 covers 15 residues. In DNA form, the CDR3 reads TGTGCCAGCAGCGGGAGCGGGAGCTCCTACAATGAGCAGTTCTTC. This translates into CASSGSGSSYNEQFF.

The chain links TRBV6-4 to TRBJ1-5; 10 nucleotides agree with TRBD1. Germline CDR1 and CDR2: MRHNA and SNTAGT. After removal of 7 bases from V and 7 bases from J, the junction contained 7 bases not matched to a gene. The CDR3 is 14 amino acids. The CDR3 region is CASNWTGGKQPQHF. CDR3 nucleotides: TGTGCCAGCAACTGGACAGGGGGTAAACAGCCCCAGCATTTT.

The chain uses TRBV29-1 and TRBJ1-5; the match to TRBD1 covers 7 bases. This CDR3 is 13 amino acids long. J was trimmed by 4 bases and V by 4 bases; bases with no gene match: 4. CDR1 is SQVTM and CDR2 is ANQGSEA in the germline V gene. CDR3 sequence (DNA): TGCAGCGTTGGCGGACAGGTTAATCAGCCCCAGCATTTT. It translates to CSVGGQVNQPQHF.

V usage is TRBV7-3 and J usage is TRBJ2-5, with D perhaps matching TRBD2 (5 bases). Trimming took off 5 bases at V and 5 bases at J, with 12 bases between the two ends. The CDR3 runs 13 residues. Germline-derived CDR1 and CDR2 are SGHTA and FQGTGA. The CDR3 protein is CASSLQPGETQYF. CDR3 nucleotide sequence: TGTGCCAGCAGCCTCCAACCGGGGGAGACCCAGTACTTC.

This clone was detected once. V usage is TRBV15 and J usage is TRBJ2-5; D remains ambiguous. V was shortened by 5 bases and J by 5 bases, with 15 bases between the two germline ends. There are 14 residues in the CDR3. Per germline, CDR1 LNHNV and CDR2 YYDKDF (reference sequence). The CDR3 spells CATSSPRVLETQYF. In DNA, the CDR3 is TGTGCCACCAGCTCGCCACGGGTCTTGGAGACCCAGTACTTC. The entire variable domain, with the rest obtained from reference TRBV15 and TRBJ2-5, is as follows: DAMVIQNPRYQVTQFGKPVTLSCSQTLNHNVMYWYQQKSSQAPKLLFHYYDKDFNNEADTPDNFQSRRPNTSFCFLDIRSPGLGDTAMYLCATSSPRVLETQYFGPGTRLLVL.

The V and J genes are TRBV27 and TRBJ1-5; 11 positions match TRBD1. V lost 6 bases, J lost 4 bases, and 11 bases stayed unmatched. CDR3 size: 17 residues. Germline V gives CDR1 MNHEY, CDR2 SMNVEV (reference sequence). CDR3 nucleotide sequence: TGTGCCAGCAGGAAGGGACAGGGGGGACCCAAGAATCAGCCCCAGCATTTT. It translates to CASRKGQGGPKNQPQHF.

In DNA, the CDR3 is TGTGCCTGGAGTGTACGGAAGGGGGCGGGCTATGGCTACACCTTC. Protein sequence: CAWSVRKGAGYGYTF. The V gene is TRBV30, the J gene TRBJ1-2, with 7 positions matching TRBD1. This CDR3 has 15 amino acids. J lost 4 bases, V lost 0 bases, and 8 bases had no gene match. CDR1 is GTSNPN and CDR2 is SVGIG in the germline V gene (reference sequence).

The chain carries TRBV30 and TRBJ1-4; possible D gene TRBD1, 6 bases. Between the trimmed V and J ends, which lost 0 bases and 0 bases, there was a span of 14 bases. Germline V CDR1 and CDR2: GTSNPN, SVGIG (reference sequence). The CDR3 contains 17 residues. The DNA of the CDR3 is TGTGCCTGGAGTGTAGGGGGGGCCAGGGCAACTAATGAAAAACTGTTTTTT. It yields the protein CAWSVGGARATNEKLFF.

V usage is TRBV7-3 and J usage is TRBJ2-1; possibly TRBD2 for D (5 bases). Trimming pared 0 bases from V and 0 bases from J, leaving 12 bases between. Per the germline V gene, CDR1 is SGHTA and CDR2 is FQGTGA. CDR3 length: 17 amino acids. CDR3 region: CASSLTMDSSSYNEQFF. DNA for the CDR3: TGTGCCAGCAGCTTAACAATGGACTCCAGCTCCTACAATGAGCAGTTCTTC.

This rearrangement joins TRBV19 to TRBJ2-1; 8 nucleotides line up with TRBD2. The CDR3 covers 15 residues. CDR1 LNHDA and CDR2 SQIVND come from the germline V gene (reference sequence). The ends lost 6 bases at V and 5 bases at J; junction bases unmatched: 9. The CDR3 nucleotides read TGTGCCAGTAGGGCCGGGACTAGTTCCCACAATGAGCAGTTCTTC. Amino acid sequence: CASRAGTSSHNEQFF.

This chain uses TRBV28 with TRBJ1-2, with TRBD1 matching 7 bases. Trimming took 2 bases from V and 2 from J; bases not matched to a gene: 5. Germline CDR1 is MDHEN and CDR2 is SYDVKM. This CDR3 comprises 15 residues. The CDR3 sequence: CASSLGRRGNYGYTF. Written as DNA, the CDR3 is TGTGCCAGCAGTTTAGGACGCAGGGGGAACTATGGCTACACCTTC.

This chain links TRBV20-1 with TRBJ2-5; D unclear. The CDR3 consists of 10 residues. V dropped 3 bases and J dropped 10 bases, with 9 bases sitting between them. The V gene's germline CDR1 is DFQATT and CDR2 SNEGSKA (reference sequence). The DNA of the CDR3 is TGCAGTGCTAGCTTGGAGCTCCAGTACTTC. Its protein product is CSASLELQYF.

V and J are TRBV18 and TRBJ2-1; TRBD1 is a possible D gene (6 bases). This CDR3 contains 14 residues. Germline assignment: CDR1 KGHSH and CDR2 LQKENI. The V end lost 1 base, the J end lost 2 bases, and 6 bases lay between the germline ends. DNA for the CDR3: TGTGCCAGCTCACCACAGGGGGCCTACAATGAGCAGTTCTTC. Its protein is CASSPQGAYNEQFF.

The CDR3 sequence: CASSTSGSTPRGEQFF. CDR3 DNA sequence: TGTGCCAGTAGTACTAGCGGGAGTACTCCTAGGGGTGAGCAGTTCTTC. The chain employs TRBV19 and TRBJ2-1; 10 bases agree with TRBD2. The trim removed 4 bases at V and 9 bases at J, leaving 12 bases unmatched. The CDR3 runs 16 residues. The germline V gene encodes CDR1 LNHDA and CDR2 SQIVND (reference sequence). Full variable domain (outside the CDR3, taken from reference TRBV19 and TRBJ2-1): DGGITQSPKYLFRKEGQNVTLSCEQNLNHDAMYWYRQDPGQGLRLIYYSQIVNDFQKGDIAEGYSVSREKKESFPLTVTSAQKNPTAFYLCASSTSGSTPRGEQFFGPGTRLTVL.

This chain links TRBV9 with TRBJ2-2; 8 positions agree with TRBD2. This CDR3 is 16 amino acids long. The V gene end was trimmed by 2 bases and the J gene end by 5 bases; junction bases not matched to a gene: 8. Per the germline V gene, CDR1 is SGDLS and CDR2 is YYNGEE. The CDR3 bases are TGTGCCAGCAGCGTTAGCGGGATTAGGGAGACCGGGGAGCTGTTTTTT. As protein: CASSVSGIRETGELFF.

The rearrangement joins TRBV28 to TRBJ1-5; D is unclear. CDR1 is MDHEN, CDR2 SYDVKM, per germline. V was pared by 7 bases and J by 1 base, with 8 bases between. There are 13 residues in the CDR3. CDR3 in DNA: TGTGCCAGCATAAGTCAGAGCAATCAGCCCCAGCATTTT. Its protein is CASISQSNQPQHF.

Remarks on this clone: The sample has other DNA sequences that encode this CDR3 too. The chain has TRBV19 and TRBJ2-7; TRBD2 matches at 13 bases. V shed 6 bases, J shed 0 bases, and the junction held 2 bases outside the gene matches. The CDR3 runs to 15 residues. Germline values: CDR1 LNHDA, CDR2 SQIVND (reference sequence). CDR3 coding DNA: TGTGCCAGTAGACGGACTAGCGGGAGCTCCTACGAGCAGTACTTC. This sequence encodes CASRRTSGSSYEQYF.